A single sample gave rise to the 8 T cell receptor beta chains below, sequenced in a study of lymphopenia after photon versus proton radiotherapy. Here immunoSEQ multiplex PCR was the method, and the copy in TCRdb shows in-frame clones only, minus some. The sample consists of over 50,000 clones, roughly 86% of them appearing once. The material sequenced was peripheral blood, taken from a patient treated with photon-based radiotherapy. Every receptor here comes from a middle-aged man with gastric cancer.

This clone was observed once. V gene TRBV5-1 combines with J gene TRBJ2-2; D is uncertain. The CDR3 runs 16 residues. Germline assignment: CDR1 SGHRS and CDR2 YFSETQ. Trimming cost V 3 bases and J 1 base, with 13 bases left between them. CDR3 nucleotide sequence: TGCGCCAGCAGCTGGTTAGGTTCGGGGAACACCGGGGAGCTGTTTTTT. It encodes CASSWLGSGNTGELFF.

The CDR3 region has the DNA TGTGCCAGCAGGGGACACGGGGCCTACGAGCAGTACTTC. Translating gives CASRGHGAYEQYF. The chain combines TRBV2 with TRBJ2-7; TRBD1 might be the D (6 bases). CDR1 is SNHLY and CDR2 is FYNNEI in the germline V gene. CDR3 length: 13 residues. The V and J ends lost 6 bases and 2 bases respectively, with 11 bases between them. The full variable domain, its missing parts supplied by reference TRBV2 and TRBJ2-7, is EPEVTQTPSHQVTQMGQEVILRCVPISNHLYFYWYRQILGQKVEFLVSFYNNEISEKSEIFDDQFSVERPDGSNFTLKIRSTKLEDSAMYFCASRGHGAYEQYFGPGTRLTVT.

This clone was found a few times. J is TRBJ1-1 and V is TRBV19; D remains ambiguous. Deletions cut 8 bases from V and 1 base from J, with 8 bases between. The CDR3 runs to 12 residues. CDR1 and CDR2 (germline): LNHDA, SQIVND (reference sequence). The CDR3 loop reads CASGRPNTEAFF. CDR3 coding DNA: TGTGCCAGTGGCAGGCCGAACACTGAAGCTTTCTTT. The whole variable domain, remainder taken from reference TRBV19 and TRBJ1-1, is DGGITQSPKYLFRKEGQNVTLSCEQNLNHDAMYWYRQDPGQGLRLIYYSQIVNDFQKGDIAEGYSVSREKKESFPLTVTSAQKNPTAFYLCASGRPNTEAFFGQGTRLTVV.

This chain's CDR3 is CASSLRGANPDTQYF. The CDR3 DNA follows: TGCGCCAGCAGCTTGAGGGGGGCGAACCCAGATACGCAGTATTTT. This chain links TRBV5-1 with TRBJ2-3; possibly TRBD1 or TRBD2 for D (6 bases each). V was clipped by 1 base and J by 4 bases, with 13 bases between them. The CDR3 has 15 residues. Germline lookup yields CDR1 SGHRS and CDR2 YFSETQ.

This clone was detected only a few times. The chain combines TRBV7-2 with TRBJ1-2; 7 bases line up with TRBD1. The length of the CDR3 is 14 residues. V lost 5 bases and J lost 4; bases outside the gene matches: 7. Germline-derived CDR1 and CDR2 are SGHTA and FQGNSA. The CDR3 DNA reads TGTGCCAGCAGCCCAATCGCAGGGGGCTATGGCTACACCTTC. Translation: CASSPIAGGYGYTF.

The CDR3 protein is CASSSGGPLATEAFF. The CDR3 nucleotides are TGCGCCAGCAGCTCGGGGGGACCGCTGGCCACTGAAGCTTTCTTT. The chain has TRBV5-1 and TRBJ1-1, with a weak D call TRBD1 (5 bases). The CDR3 spans 15 residues. V shed 3 bases and J shed 4 bases, with 16 bases lying between them. Germline V gives CDR1 SGHRS, CDR2 YFSETQ.

The chain recombines TRBV4-3 with TRBJ2-5, with D tentatively TRBD1 (6 bases). This CDR3 contains 14 residues. Germline values: CDR1 LGHNA, CDR2 YSLEER. The ends were cut back, 1 base at V and 4 bases at J, with 10 bases in the middle. CDR3: CASSQGNRAETQYF. As DNA, the CDR3 is TGCGCCAGCAGCCAAGGGAACAGGGCAGAGACCCAGTACTTC.

This clone occurred a few times. The V call is TRBV6-1, the J call TRBJ2-6; D is perhaps TRBD2 (5 bases). Per the germline V gene, CDR1 is MNHNS and CDR2 is SASEGT. The CDR3 consists of 15 residues. V was cut by 2 bases and J by 0 bases, with 5 bases left in between. The CDR3 region is CASSERDSGANVLTF. DNA for the CDR3: TGTGCCAGCAGTGAACGGGACTCTGGGGCCAACGTCCTGACTTTC.